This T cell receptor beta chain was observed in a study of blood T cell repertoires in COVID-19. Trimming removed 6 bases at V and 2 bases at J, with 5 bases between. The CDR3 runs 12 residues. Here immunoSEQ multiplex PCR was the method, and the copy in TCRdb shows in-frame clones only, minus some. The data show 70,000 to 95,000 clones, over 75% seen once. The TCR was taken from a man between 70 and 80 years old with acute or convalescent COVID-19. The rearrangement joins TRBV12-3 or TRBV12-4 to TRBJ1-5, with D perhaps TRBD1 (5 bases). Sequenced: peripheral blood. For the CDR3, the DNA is TGTGCCAGCAGACAGGGCAATCAGCCCCAGCATTTT. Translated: CASRQGNQPQHF.